Presented here are 26 T cell receptor beta chains from one specimen sequenced in a study of blood T cell repertoires in COVID-19. Sequenced by immunoSEQ multiplex PCR; TCRdb stores in-frame clones only, minus some. The table lists around 390,000 clones, approximately 87% of them singletons. The specimen sequenced was PBMCs or T cells enriched from blood (not recorded which). The receptors stem from a woman in her fifties or sixties who had recovered from COVID-19.

The chain recombines TRBV6-5 with TRBJ2-7, with D tentatively TRBD1 (5 bases). CDR1 is MNHEY and CDR2 is SVGAGI in the germline V gene. V was shortened by 4 bases and J by 2 bases, with 12 bases between the two germline ends. The CDR3 covers 14 residues. Here the CDR3 reads CASSLTEGAYEQYF. The CDR3 DNA follows: TGTGCCAGCAGTTTGACTGAAGGGGCCTACGAGCAGTACTTC.

This chain links TRBV6-5 with TRBJ2-2; D possibly corresponds to TRBD1 (6 bases). There are 15 residues in the CDR3. Trimming took 7 bases from V and 1 from J, leaving 13 bases between them. CDR1 is MNHEY, CDR2 SVGAGI, per germline. This chain's CDR3 is CASKPRQVNTGELFF. The CDR3 DNA reads as TGTGCCAGCAAACCAAGACAGGTGAACACCGGGGAGCTGTTTTTT.

The chain has TRBV5-1 and TRBJ2-2; 8 positions match TRBD2. The CDR3 has 14 residues. Germline CDR1 reads SGHRS; CDR2 reads YFSETQ. V dropped 6 bases and J dropped 3; count of bases not matched to a gene: 4. The CDR3 DNA reads TGCGCCAGCACCCGGGGGGGCGACACCGGGGAGCTGTTTTTT. It translates to CASTRGGDTGELFF.

As regards this clone: This specimen includes other DNA sequences encoding the same CDR3. V is TRBV5-1 and J is TRBJ2-5, with 10 bases lining up with TRBD2. The J segment lost 3 bases and the V segment lost 0 bases, leaving 5 bases of the junction unmatched. Germline lookup yields CDR1 SGHRS and CDR2 YFSETQ. This CDR3 contains 16 residues. CDR3 region: CASSLALAGGEETQYF. The CDR3 region has the DNA TGCGCCAGCAGCTTGGCATTAGCGGGGGGAGAAGAGACCCAGTACTTC.

The V gene is TRBV2, the J gene TRBJ2-1; a weak D match, TRBD2 (6 bases). Per germline, CDR1 SNHLY and CDR2 FYNNEI. The CDR3 runs 15 residues. The V and J ends lost 5 bases and 5 bases respectively, with 16 bases between them. The CDR3 loop is CASSRPGGVNNEQFF. DNA of the CDR3: TGTGCCAGCAGTCGCCCTGGCGGGGTCAACAATGAGCAGTTCTTC.

This clone was seen a handful of times. V is TRBV16 and J is TRBJ1-6; D call uncertain. This CDR3 comprises 14 residues. Trimming removed 0 bases at V and 7 bases at J, with 7 bases between. Per the germline V gene, CDR1 is KGHSY and CDR2 is FQNENV. The CDR3 region is CASSQSLRNSPLHF. The CDR3 DNA reads as TGTGCCAGCAGCCAATCGCTCCGGAATTCACCCCTCCACTTT.

The J gene is TRBJ1-6, the V gene TRBV2, with unresolved D. Germline V gene data show CDR1 as SNHLY and CDR2 as FYNNEI. With 7 bases removed from V and 11 bases from J, the gap between germline ends came to 18 bases. The CDR3 contains 14 residues. DNA for the CDR3: TGTGCCAGCAAGGTGCAGACTGCCGGGACACCCCTCCACTTT. Translating gives CASKVQTAGTPLHF.

The V and J genes are TRBV19 and TRBJ1-2; unclear D gene. The V gene's germline CDR1 is LNHDA and CDR2 SQIVND (reference sequence). Trimming removed 1 base from V and 4 bases from J, with 13 bases in between. CDR3 length: 15 residues. CDR3 region: CASSIGPASGYGYTF. The CDR3 nucleotides read TGTGCCAGTAGTATAGGTCCCGCGTCGGGCTATGGCTACACCTTC.

The CDR3 loop reads CASSWGGQGAPNYGYTF. The DNA for the CDR3 is TGTGCCAGCAGCTGGGGCGGACAGGGGGCGCCCAACTATGGCTACACCTTC. The chain combines TRBV5-4 with TRBJ1-2, with 11 nucleotides matching TRBD1. Germline CDR1 and CDR2: SGHNT and YYREEE (reference sequence). This CDR3 contains 17 residues. The trim removed 3 bases at V and 2 bases at J, leaving 9 bases unmatched.

The chain employs TRBV5-5 and TRBJ2-7; D is unclear. The germline V and J ends were trimmed by 0 bases and 3 bases, with 7 bases remaining between them. CDR1 SGHKS and CDR2 YYEKEE come from the germline V gene (reference sequence). This CDR3 is built from 13 residues. DNA for the CDR3: TGTGCCAGCAGCTTGGCCCCAGGCTACGAGCAGTACTTC. This encodes CASSLAPGYEQYF.

In this sample, this clone turned up once. The V call is TRBV24-1, the J call TRBJ1-1; no clear D gene. The CDR3 is 11 residues long. The V end lost 9 bases, the J end lost 5 bases, and 9 bases lay between the germline ends. The germline gives CDR1 KGHDR, CDR2 SFDVKD. The CDR3 is CATEGGTEAFF. The DNA for the CDR3 is TGTGCCACCGAGGGCGGTACTGAAGCTTTCTTT.

V and J are TRBV6-5 and TRBJ2-5; D is undetermined. Germline V gene sequence: CDR1 MNHEY, CDR2 SVGAGI. The V end was cut by 6 bases, the J end by 4 bases, with 6 bases between. The CDR3 sequence is 11 residues long. CDR3 DNA: TGTGCCAGCAGACATTTAGAGACCCAGTACTTC. Protein product: CASRHLETQYF.

The chain uses TRBV7-9 and TRBJ1-1; unclear D gene. The CDR3 covers 13 residues. The V gene lost 4 bases and the J gene lost 1 base, with 7 bases spanning the gap. Germline V gene sequence: CDR1 SEHNR, CDR2 FQNEAQ (reference sequence). The CDR3 sequence is CASSSIQNTEAFF. CDR3 in DNA: TGTGCCAGCAGCTCGATACAGAACACTGAAGCTTTCTTT.

The rearrangement uses TRBV7-9 and TRBJ1-4, with D possibly matching TRBD1 (6 bases). Trimming removed 5 bases at V and 10 bases at J, with 17 bases between. Germline V lookup: CDR1 SEHNR, CDR2 FQNEAQ (reference sequence). The CDR3 has 14 amino acids. The CDR3 sequence is CASSSGQKVGKLFF. The DNA for the CDR3 is TGTGCCAGCAGCAGTGGACAGAAGGTGGGAAAACTGTTTTTT.

The chain employs TRBV6-5 and TRBJ1-3; D perhaps matches TRBD1 (6 bases). This CDR3 has 14 amino acids. CDR1 is MNHEY, CDR2 SVGAGI, per germline. Trimming shortened V by 6 bases and J by 3 bases, and 12 bases separated the two germline ends. CDR3 nucleotide sequence: TGTGCCAGCAGCCGACGGACAGTTGGAAACACCATATATTTT. Protein sequence: CASSRRTVGNTIYF.

A word on this clone: Mismatch with germline at one junction end may stem from a read error. V usage is TRBV7-7 and J usage is TRBJ1-1, with TRBD1 matching 12 bases. The CDR3 has 19 amino acids. Germline V lookup: CDR1 SSHAT, CDR2 FNYEAQ (reference sequence). The CDR3 here is CASSLHSLGQGAGGTEAFF. As DNA, the CDR3 is TGTGCTAGCAGCTTACACTCCCTGGGACAGGGGGCAGGAGGTACTGAAGCTTTCTTT.

V usage is TRBV5-4 and J usage is TRBJ2-6, with D possibly matching TRBD2 (5 bases). The length of the CDR3 is 17 residues. Germline V lookup: CDR1 SGHNT, CDR2 YYREEE (reference sequence). Deletions cut 0 bases from V and 2 bases from J, with 12 bases between. CDR3 bases: TGTGCCAGCAGCTTGGCCGTCGGAGCGGCTGGGGCCAACGTCCTGACTTTC. Translating gives CASSLAVGAAGANVLTF.

This clone has more than one count but fewer than ten. DNA of the CDR3: TGTGCCACCTCCGGGACAGGGAGGGATGAGCAGTTCTTC. Translating it yields CATSGTGRDEQFF. The gene calls are TRBV12-3 or TRBV12-4 and TRBJ2-1, with 9 bases lining up with TRBD1. J lost 8 bases, V lost 10 bases, and 9 bases had no gene match. The CDR3 sequence is 13 residues long.

This chain joins TRBV7-3 and TRBJ1-1, with 9 nucleotides matching TRBD1. The CDR3 runs to 15 residues. Germline loops: CDR1 SGHTA, CDR2 FQGTGA. J lost 1 base, V lost 5 bases, and 5 bases had no gene match. The CDR3 protein is CASSPTGGRNTEAFF. CDR3 nucleotides: TGTGCCAGCAGCCCAACAGGGGGCAGGAACACTGAAGCTTTCTTT.

The rearrangement joins TRBV7-2 to TRBJ1-2; 7 bases map to TRBD1. The J segment lost 4 bases and the V segment lost 8 bases, leaving 10 bases of the junction unmatched. The V gene's germline CDR1 is SGHTA and CDR2 FQGNSA. This CDR3 has 14 residues. The CDR3: CASSFTQGPYGYTF. The CDR3 coding sequence is TGTGCCAGCTCATTTACACAGGGGCCCTATGGCTACACCTTC.

The CDR3 DNA follows: TGTGCCAGCTCCCCAGGGGGCGGGGGCCTCACTGAAGCTTTCTTT. Translated, it gives CASSPGGGGLTEAFF. The J gene is TRBJ1-1, the V gene TRBV18, with 8 bases matching TRBD1. The CDR3 has 15 residues. J lost 4 bases, V lost 6 bases, and 10 bases had no gene match. Germline lookup yields CDR1 KGHSH and CDR2 LQKENI.

The rearrangement joins TRBV3-1 (or the pseudogene TRBV3-2) to TRBJ2-7; D perhaps matches TRBD1 (6 bases). The CDR3 covers 16 residues. V was clipped by 2 bases and J by 2 bases, with 16 bases between them. CDR1 LGHDT and CDR2 YNNKEL come from the germline V gene (reference sequence). CDR3 in amino acids: CASSQKGQTTTYEQYF. DNA of the CDR3: TGTGCCAGCAGCCAAAAGGGACAAACGACCACCTACGAGCAGTACTTC.

V usage is TRBV28 and J usage is TRBJ1-4, with a possible D match to TRBD1 (6 bases). This CDR3 has 17 amino acids. Trimming shortened V by 5 bases and J by 0 bases, and 16 bases separated the two germline ends. Germline V gives CDR1 MDHEN, CDR2 SYDVKM. The CDR3 region is CASSVSTGIATNEKLFF. CDR3 coding DNA: TGTGCCAGCAGTGTATCCACAGGGATTGCAACTAATGAAAAACTGTTTTTT.

The chain is built from TRBV5-1 and TRBJ2-2; no clear D gene. This CDR3 is built from 14 residues. In germline, CDR1 is SGHRS, CDR2 YFSETQ. Trimming took off 3 bases at V and 0 bases at J, with 6 bases between the two ends. The CDR3 DNA sequence: TGCGCCAGCAGCTCCAGGTCGAACACCGGGGAGCTGTTTTTT. This encodes CASSSRSNTGELFF.

The chain carries TRBV28 and TRBJ1-5; D unresolved. The CDR3 runs 14 residues. V was pared by 10 bases and J by 1 base, with 14 bases between. In germline, CDR1 is MDHEN, CDR2 SYDVKM. The CDR3 DNA reads as TGTGCCACTCAGATGGAGCCCAGCAATCAGCCCCAGCATTTT. This sequence encodes CATQMEPSNQPQHF.

This chain joins TRBV10-3 and TRBJ2-2; D is unresolved. V lost 9 bases and J 4 bases, leaving 12 bases between the germline ends. CDR1 and CDR2 from the germline V gene are ENHRY and SYGVKD. The CDR3 is 13 residues long. The CDR3 nucleotides are TGTGCCATGTTCTCTCCCGGCACCGGGGAGCTGTTTTTT. Its translation: CAMFSPGTGELFF.